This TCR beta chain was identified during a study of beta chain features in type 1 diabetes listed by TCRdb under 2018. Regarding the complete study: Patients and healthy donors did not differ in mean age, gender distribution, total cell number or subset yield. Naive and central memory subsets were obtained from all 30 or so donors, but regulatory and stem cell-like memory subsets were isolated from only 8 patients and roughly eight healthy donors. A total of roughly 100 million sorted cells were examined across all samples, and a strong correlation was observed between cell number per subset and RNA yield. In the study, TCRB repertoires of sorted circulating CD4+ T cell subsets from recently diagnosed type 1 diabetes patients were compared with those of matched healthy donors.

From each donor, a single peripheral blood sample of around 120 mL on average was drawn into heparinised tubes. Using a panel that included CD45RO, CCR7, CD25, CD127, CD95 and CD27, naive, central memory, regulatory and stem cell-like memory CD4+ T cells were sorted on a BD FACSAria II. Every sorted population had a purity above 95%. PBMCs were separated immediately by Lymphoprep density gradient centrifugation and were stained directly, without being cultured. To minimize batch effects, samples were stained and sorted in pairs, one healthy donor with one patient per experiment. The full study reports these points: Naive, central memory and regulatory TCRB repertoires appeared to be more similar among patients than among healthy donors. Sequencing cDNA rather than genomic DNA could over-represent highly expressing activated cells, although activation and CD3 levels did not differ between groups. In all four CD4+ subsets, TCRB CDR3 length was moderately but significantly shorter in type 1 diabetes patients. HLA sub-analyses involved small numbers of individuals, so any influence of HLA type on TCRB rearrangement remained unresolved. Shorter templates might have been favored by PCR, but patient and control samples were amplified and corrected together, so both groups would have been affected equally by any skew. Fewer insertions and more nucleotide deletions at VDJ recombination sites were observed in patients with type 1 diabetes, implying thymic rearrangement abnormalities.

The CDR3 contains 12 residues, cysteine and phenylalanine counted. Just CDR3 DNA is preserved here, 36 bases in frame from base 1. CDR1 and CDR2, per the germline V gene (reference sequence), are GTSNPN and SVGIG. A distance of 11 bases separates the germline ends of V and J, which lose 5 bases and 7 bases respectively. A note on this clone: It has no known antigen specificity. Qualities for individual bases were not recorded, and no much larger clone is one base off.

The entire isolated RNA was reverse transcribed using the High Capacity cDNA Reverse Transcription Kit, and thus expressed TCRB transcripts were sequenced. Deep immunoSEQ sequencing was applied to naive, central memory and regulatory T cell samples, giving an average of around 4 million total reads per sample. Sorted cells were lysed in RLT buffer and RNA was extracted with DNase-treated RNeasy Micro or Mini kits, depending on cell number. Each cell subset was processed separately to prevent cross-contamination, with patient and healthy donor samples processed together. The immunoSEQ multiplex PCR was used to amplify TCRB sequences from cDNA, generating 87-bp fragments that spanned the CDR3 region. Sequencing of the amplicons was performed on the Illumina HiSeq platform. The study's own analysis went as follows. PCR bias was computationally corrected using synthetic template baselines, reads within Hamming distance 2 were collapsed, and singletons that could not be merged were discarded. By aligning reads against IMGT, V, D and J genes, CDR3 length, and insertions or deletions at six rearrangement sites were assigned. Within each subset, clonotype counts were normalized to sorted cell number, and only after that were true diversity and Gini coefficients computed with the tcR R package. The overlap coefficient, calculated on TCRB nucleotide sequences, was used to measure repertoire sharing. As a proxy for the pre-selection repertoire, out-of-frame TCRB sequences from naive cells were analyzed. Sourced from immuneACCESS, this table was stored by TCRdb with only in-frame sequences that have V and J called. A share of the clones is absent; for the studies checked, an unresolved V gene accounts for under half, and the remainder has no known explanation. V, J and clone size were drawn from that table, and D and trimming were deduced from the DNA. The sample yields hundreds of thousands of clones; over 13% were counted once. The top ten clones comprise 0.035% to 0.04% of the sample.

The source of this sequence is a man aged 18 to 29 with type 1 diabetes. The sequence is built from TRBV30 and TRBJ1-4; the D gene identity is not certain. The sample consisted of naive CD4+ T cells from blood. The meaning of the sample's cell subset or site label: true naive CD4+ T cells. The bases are TGTGCCTGGGGGTCCTTGACTGAAAAACTGTTTTTT. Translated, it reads CAWGSLTEKLFF. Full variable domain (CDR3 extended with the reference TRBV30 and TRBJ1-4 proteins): SQTIHQWPATLVQPVGSPLSLECTVEGTSNPNLYWYRQAAGRGLQLLFYSVGIGQISSEVPQNLSASRPQDRQFILSSKKLLLSDSGFYLCAWGSLTEKLFFGSGTQLSVL.